This TCR beta chain was sequenced during a study of blood T cell repertoires in COVID-19. The assay was immunoSEQ multiplex PCR, and TCRdb's table has in-frame clones only and misses some. The table records roughly 110,000 clones, 81% of them present only once. This clone was recorded only once. The CDR3 extends over 15 amino acids. The V and J ends lost 4 bases and 0 bases, in that order; junction bases with no gene match: 5. Germline V CDR1 and CDR2: SGHNT, YYREEE (reference sequence). Sequencing was carried out using peripheral blood. This chain joins TRBV5-4 and TRBJ2-7, with 9 bases lining up with TRBD2. The origin of this receptor is a human donor in a cohort sampled during active COVID-19. The CDR3 spells CASSQGTSSSYEQYF. The CDR3 DNA follows: TGTGCCAGCAGCCAGGGGACTAGCAGCTCCTACGAGCAGTACTTC.